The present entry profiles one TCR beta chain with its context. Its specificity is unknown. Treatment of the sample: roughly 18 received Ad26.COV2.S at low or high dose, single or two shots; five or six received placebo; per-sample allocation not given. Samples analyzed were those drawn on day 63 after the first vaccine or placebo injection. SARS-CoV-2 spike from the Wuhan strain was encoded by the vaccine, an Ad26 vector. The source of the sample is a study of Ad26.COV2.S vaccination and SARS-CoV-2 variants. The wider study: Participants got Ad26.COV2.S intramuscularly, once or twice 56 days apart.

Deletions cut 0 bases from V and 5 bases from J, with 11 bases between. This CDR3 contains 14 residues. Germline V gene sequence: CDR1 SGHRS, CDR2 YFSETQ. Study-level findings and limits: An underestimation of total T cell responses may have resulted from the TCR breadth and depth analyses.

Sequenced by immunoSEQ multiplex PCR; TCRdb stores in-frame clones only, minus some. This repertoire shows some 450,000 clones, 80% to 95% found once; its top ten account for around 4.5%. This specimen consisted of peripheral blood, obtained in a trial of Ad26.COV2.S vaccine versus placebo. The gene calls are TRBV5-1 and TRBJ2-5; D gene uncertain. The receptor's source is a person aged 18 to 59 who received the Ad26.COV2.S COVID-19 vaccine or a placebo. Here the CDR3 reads CASSLALVPETQYF. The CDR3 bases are TGCGCCAGCAGCTTGGCCCTAGTACCGGAGACCCAGTACTTC.